This T cell receptor (beta chain) was retrieved from a study of cytomegalovirus exposure and HLA in healthy donors. In the study overall: Among the 300 to 500 genotyped donors, approximately 81% were placed in the Caucasian-associated ancestry cluster. Study-wide results and caveats: In a later analysis, a genetic analysis reported fewer productive-TCR N-insertions in an Asian-associated ancestry cluster than the cohort average. Donors were assumed by presence/absence analyses to have roughly uniform sequencing depth. The authors reported that TCR beta sequences could predict HLA-A and HLA-B alleles. These predictions were accurate for most subjects in the first cohort.

With 60 Vbeta and 13 Jbeta primers, the PCR was carried out. Assay used: immunoSEQ multiplex PCR; TCRdb lists only in-frame clones, some missing. This sample has over 70,000 clones; roughly 67% occur once, and the top ten carry 20% to 25%. For this clone: The antigen is undetermined.

This CDR3 contains 14 residues. Between the trimmed V and J ends, which lost 4 bases and 5 bases, there was a span of 14 bases. The germline gives CDR1 SEHNR, CDR2 FQNEAQ (reference sequence). V and J are TRBV7-9 and TRBJ1-1, with D unresolved. The source of this sequence is a woman aged 50 to 60 in good health and CMV-seropositive. Sequenced material: PBMCs. The CDR3: CASSSSESSTEAFF. In DNA, the CDR3 is TGTGCCAGCAGCTCATCGGAGAGTTCGACTGAAGCTTTCTTT.